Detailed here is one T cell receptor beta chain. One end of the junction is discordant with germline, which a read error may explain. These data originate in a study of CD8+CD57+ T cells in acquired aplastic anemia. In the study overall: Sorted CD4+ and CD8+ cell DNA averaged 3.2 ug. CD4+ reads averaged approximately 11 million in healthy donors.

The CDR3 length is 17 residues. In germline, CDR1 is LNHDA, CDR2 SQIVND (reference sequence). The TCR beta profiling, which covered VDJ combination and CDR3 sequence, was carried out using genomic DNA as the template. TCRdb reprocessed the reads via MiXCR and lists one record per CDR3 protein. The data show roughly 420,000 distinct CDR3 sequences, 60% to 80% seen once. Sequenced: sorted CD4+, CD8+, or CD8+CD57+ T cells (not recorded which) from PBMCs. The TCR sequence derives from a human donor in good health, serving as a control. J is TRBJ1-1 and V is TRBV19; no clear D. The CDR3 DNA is TGTGCCGCCCCTACGAGCGGGATTACCCCTATGAACACTGAGGCTTTCTTT. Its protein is CAAPTSGITPMNTEAFF.